The following is a TCR beta chain sequence with its context. The antigen is not known. The same CDR3 can be traced to other DNA sequences in this sample. This sample was included in a study of shared clonotypes between healthy human individuals. Findings of the study overall: Shared clonotypes across all four donors exceeded non-shared ones in generation probability. Donors were few, which limited the genetic and exposure-history diversity represented.

Germline CDR1 and CDR2: WNHNN and SYGVQD (reference sequence). The V end was cut by 2 bases, the J end by 2 bases, with 6 bases between. This CDR3 spans 13 amino acids. Donors were Caucasian adults residing in Nashville, Tennessee, USA. Assay used: immunoSEQ multiplex PCR; TCRdb lists only in-frame clones, some missing. This sample has roughly 2.4 million clones, with more than 90% found just once. Sequencing used naive CD4+ T cells sorted from blood. The subset was: CD45RA+ positively selected. This receptor was taken from a man younger than 35 in good health. The chain has TRBV10-1 and TRBJ1-1, with no clear D. The CDR3 coding sequence is TGCGCCAGCAGTGAGCGGGGAAACACTGAAGCTTTCTTT. It translates to CASSERGNTEAFF.